Only a few counts were recorded for the clone carrying this T cell receptor (beta chain). Its antigen is as yet unknown. This sample was included in a study of STAT5B mutations in CD4+ large granular lymphocyte leukemia. This table comes from immunoSEQ multiplex PCR, and its TCRdb copy is limited to in-frame clones, with some not included. The top ten hold around 80% of the sample, which has about 4,900 clones, about 86% seen once. The V gene lost 4 bases and the J gene lost 4 bases, with 11 bases spanning the gap. Germline lookup yields CDR1 SNHLY and CDR2 FYNNEI. CDR3 length: 14 residues. Whole-study results and caveats: Compared with healthy controls (2/35), patient top clones favored TRBV06 (8/27).

The source is a man aged 35-49 years with CD4+ T-cell large granular lymphocyte leukemia. The chain uses TRBV2 and TRBJ1-5; D ambiguous. The source material was PBMCs. In DNA, the CDR3 is TGTGCCAGCAGTGGCCGGACGGGAAATCAGCCCCAGCATTTT. It specifies CASSGRTGNQPQHF.